This TCR beta chain was found in a study of blood T cells in healthy people across ages. Study findings and constraints: PBMCs left unsorted prevented a conclusive naive versus antigen-experienced comparison. With donor CMV status unknown, expanded clonotype changes were possibly confounded.

The ends lost 4 bases at V and 1 base at J; junction bases unmatched: 8. The CDR3 is made up of 16 amino acids. Germline assignment: CDR1 SGDLS and CDR2 YYNGEE. Comment on this clonotype: Its specificity is not known.

The use of a sample-barcoded 5' primer and a J-beta primer mix characterized a second PCR of roughly 6 to 11 cycles. A template-switch adaptor containing 12 random nucleotides labeled each cDNA molecule. Each of the samples gave a minimum of 3 million paired-end reads that contained CDR3. In TCRdb, the 5' RACE reads were re-called with MiXCR into one record per CDR3 protein. This repertoire shows about 760,000 distinct CDR3 sequences, around three fifths found once; its top ten account for roughly 24%. The receptor's source is a man between 35 and 55 years old in good health. Sequenced material: blood. The chain is built from TRBV9 and TRBJ2-7, with TRBD2 matching 10 bases. CDR3 protein: CASSPGASGSSYEQYF. Here the CDR3 DNA reads TGTGCCAGCAGCCCGGGGGCTAGCGGGAGTTCCTACGAGCAGTACTTC.